This T cell receptor beta chain was found in a study of T cells in Graves' hyperthyroidism and ophthalmopathy (dated 2019 in TCRdb). Context from the whole study: Peripheral blood samples were taken at the time of initial diagnosis, prior to any treatment. TCR V-J signatures able to tell the groups apart were searched for in a discovery cohort of 90 to 100 patients, of whom roughly 42 had Graves' ophthalmopathy and roughly 58 had stable Graves' hyperthyroidism. Prospective prediction of ophthalmopathy was tested in an independent validation cohort consisting of 18 to 20 hyperthyroidism patients and more than 15 patients who later progressed to ophthalmopathy. For training and testing, the approximately 92 patients in the discovery cohort were randomly divided in a 7:3 ratio. In addition, the study compared T-cell repertoires in thyroid tissue and in blood from about 6 Graves' hyperthyroidism patients. Once sampling was done, hyperthyroidism patients were given methimazole at a starting dose of 30 mg daily, whereas ophthalmopathy patients were given high-dose intravenous methylprednisolone. According to the paper, TCR Vbeta CDR3 sequencing was carried out on 120 to 150 peripheral blood samples, which came from about 45 ophthalmopathy, 75 or so hyperthyroidism and roughly 17 progressor patients.

This clonotype appeared many times. What antigen it recognizes has not been identified. Base quality data are lacking; no much larger clone is found one base away. From the cysteine through the phenylalanine, the CDR3 covers 13 amino acids. The only DNA kept is the CDR3, 39 bases in frame from the first base. Based on the germline V gene, the CDR1 and CDR2 sequences are SGHVS and FQNEAQ. The junction carries 8 bases between V and J, which are trimmed by 0 bases and 8 bases respectively. Ophthalmopathy patients had moderately to severely active disease, with a Clinical Activity Score of 3 or more, a NOSPECS grade of 4 or more, and a disease duration of less than 3 months. Patients with uncontrolled infections, other autoimmune diseases, pregnancy or lactation were excluded. Diagnoses relied on clinical symptoms, serum thyroxine and TRAb, thyroid ultrasound and orbital computed tomography. Ficoll-Paque density gradient centrifugation was used to isolate PBMCs from approximately 11 ml of fresh peripheral blood. Total RNA was extracted with Trizol reagent, and quality was checked on an Agilent 2100 Bioanalyzer.

TCR beta CDR3 regions were amplified from RNA transcripts. The first round of RT-PCR for the TCR CDR3 was performed with the HTBI primer set and the Qiagen OneStep RT-PCR kit. The libraries were constructed in a second round of multiplex PCR and then size-selected and purified. Paired-end sequencing of the libraries was performed with 100 bp reads on an Illumina HiSeq2000. In the authors' own workflow: SOAPnuke was used to process the raw data, removing reads that contained adapters or uncalled bases, had a mean Phred below 15, or lacked an exact match to the constant primer or identifier. COPE v1.2.5 was used to merge high-quality paired reads, and clonotypes were defined as unique nucleotide sequences. MiTCR v1.1 was used to align the clonotypes against IMGT TRBV, TRBD and TRBJ reference segments. The analysis was restricted to V-J combinations with a frequency above 0.0001, which together covered 99% to 99.2% of the repertoires. A TCS score was defined as the ratio between F50 (clonal expansion) and ExV (chaos), using BLOSUM62-based TCRdist between CDR3 peptides within each V-J. Welch's t-statistics and random forest reduced 500 to 650 V-J features to about 12, which were used in a naive Bayes classifier (R e1071). TCRdb took the public reads, trimmed them with fastp at Q25, ran MiXCR for clone calling and kept in-frame beta chains. Rows matching on CDR3 protein sequence are summarized as one entry with the most common DNA and genes. These V and J calls derive from TCRdb rather than the authors' analysis. The sample table shows around 570,000 distinct CDR3 sequences, and 20% are seen once. In total, the top ten clones hold over 45% of the sample.

Here is what the overall study found, with its caveats: In validation, progression to ophthalmopathy was predicted by the model with 70% to 71% sensitivity and nearly 75% specificity, a median of around 5.9 months before onset. A 13 V-J signature model separated ophthalmopathy from stable hyperthyroidism, with roughly 88% sensitivity and roughly 81% specificity in cross-validation and 80%/75% in testing. Most expanded thyroid clonotypes (frequency above 0.001) were also detected in blood, suggesting blood repertoires may reflect thyroid immune responses. Sample size was not statistically predetermined, and investigators were not blinded to group allocation.

This TCR came from a man aged 35 to 55 with Graves' ophthalmopathy. Here the chain combines TRBV7-8 and TRBJ2-1; 6 matching bases give a weak D call of TRBD2. Sequences were obtained from blood. The DNA sequence reads TGTGCCAGCAGCTTAGCGCCGGGGGATGAGCAGTTCTTC. Its translation reads: CASSLAPGDEQFF.